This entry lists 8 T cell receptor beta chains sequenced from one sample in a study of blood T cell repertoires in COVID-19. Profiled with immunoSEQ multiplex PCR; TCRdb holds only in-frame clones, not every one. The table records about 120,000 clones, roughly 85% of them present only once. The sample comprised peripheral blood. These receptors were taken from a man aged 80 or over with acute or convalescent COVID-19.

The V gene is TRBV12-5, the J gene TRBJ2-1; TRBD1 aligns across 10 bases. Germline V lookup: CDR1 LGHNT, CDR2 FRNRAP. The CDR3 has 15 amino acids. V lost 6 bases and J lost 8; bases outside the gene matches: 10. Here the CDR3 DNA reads TGTGCTAGTGGCGCCTTTGACAGGGGGCATGATGAGCAGTTCTTC. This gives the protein CASGAFDRGHDEQFF.

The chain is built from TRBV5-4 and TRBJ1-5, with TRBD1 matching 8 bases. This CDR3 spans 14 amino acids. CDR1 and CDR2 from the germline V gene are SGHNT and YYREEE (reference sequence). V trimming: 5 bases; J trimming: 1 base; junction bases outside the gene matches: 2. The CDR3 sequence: CASSSGGSNQPQHF. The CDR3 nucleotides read TGTGCCAGCAGTTCAGGGGGCAGCAATCAGCCCCAGCATTTT.

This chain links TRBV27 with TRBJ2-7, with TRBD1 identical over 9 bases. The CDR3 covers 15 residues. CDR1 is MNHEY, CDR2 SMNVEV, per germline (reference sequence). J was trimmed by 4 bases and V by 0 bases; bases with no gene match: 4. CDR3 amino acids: CASSLSGTGSYEQYF. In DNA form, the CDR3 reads TGTGCCAGCAGTTTATCCGGGACAGGGTCTTACGAGCAGTACTTC.

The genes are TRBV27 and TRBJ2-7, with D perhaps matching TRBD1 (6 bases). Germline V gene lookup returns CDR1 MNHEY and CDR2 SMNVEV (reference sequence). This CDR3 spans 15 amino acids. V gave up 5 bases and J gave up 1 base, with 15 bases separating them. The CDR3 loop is CASSNKPGHSYEQYF. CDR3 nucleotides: TGTGCCAGCAGTAACAAACCGGGACATTCCTACGAGCAGTACTTC.

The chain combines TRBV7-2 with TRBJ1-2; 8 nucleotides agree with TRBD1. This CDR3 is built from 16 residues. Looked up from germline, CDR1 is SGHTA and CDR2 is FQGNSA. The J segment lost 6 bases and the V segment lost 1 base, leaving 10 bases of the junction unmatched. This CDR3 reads CASSLVPSNRGDGYTF. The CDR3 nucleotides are TGTGCCAGCAGCTTAGTACCGAGTAACAGGGGGGATGGCTACACCTTC. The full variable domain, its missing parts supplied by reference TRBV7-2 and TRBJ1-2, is GAGVSQSPSNKVTEKGKDVELRCDPISGHTALYWYRQSLGQGLEFLIYFQGNSAPDKSGLPSDRFSAERTGGSVSTLTIQRTQQEDSAVYLCASSLVPSNRGDGYTFGSGTRLTVV.

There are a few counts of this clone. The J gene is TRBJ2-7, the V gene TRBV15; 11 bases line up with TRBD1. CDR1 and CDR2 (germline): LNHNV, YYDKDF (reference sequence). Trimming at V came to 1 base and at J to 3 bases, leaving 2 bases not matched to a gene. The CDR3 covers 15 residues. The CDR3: CATSRAGQGDYEQYF. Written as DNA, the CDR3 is TGTGCCACCAGCAGAGCGGGACAGGGGGACTACGAGCAGTACTTC.

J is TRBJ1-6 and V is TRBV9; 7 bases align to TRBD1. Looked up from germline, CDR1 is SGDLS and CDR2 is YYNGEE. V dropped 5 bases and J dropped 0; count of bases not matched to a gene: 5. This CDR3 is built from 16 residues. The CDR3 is CASRAGTDSYNSPLHF. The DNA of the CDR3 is TGTGCCAGCAGGGCCGGGACAGACTCCTATAATTCACCCCTCCACTTT.

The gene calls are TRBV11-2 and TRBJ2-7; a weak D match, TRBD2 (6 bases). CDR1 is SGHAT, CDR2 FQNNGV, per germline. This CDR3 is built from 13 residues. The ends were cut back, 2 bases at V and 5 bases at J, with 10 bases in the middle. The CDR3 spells CASSLSTGDEQYF. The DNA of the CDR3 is TGTGCCAGCAGCTTATCGACGGGAGACGAGCAGTACTTC. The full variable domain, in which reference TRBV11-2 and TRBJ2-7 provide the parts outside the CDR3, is EAGVAQSPRYKIIEKRQSVAFWCNPISGHATLYWYQQILGQGPKLLIQFQNNGVVDDSQLPKDRFSAERLKGVDSTLKIQPAKLEDSAVYLCASSLSTGDEQYFGPGTRLTVT.